A selection of T cell receptor beta chains follows, all from one sample in a study of CD8 T cells in ankylosing spondylitis. TCRdb passed the 5' RACE reads through MiXCR, listing each CDR3 protein once. Here the sample spans about 440,000 distinct CDR3 sequences, 17% being singletons. Sequencing was carried out using blood, either unsorted or a sorted T cell fraction (not recorded which). The receptors were gathered from a male donor with ankylosing spondylitis. CDR3s include the opening cysteine and the closing phenylalanine or tryptophan. Fields, in order: D gene, J gene, V gene, clone size, CDR3 DNA, CDR3 protein. The D gene is left open where the match is weak. Only part of the rows carry a size: once, few, many, or a class if the clone is expanded.

- TRBJ1-1 TRBV20-1 many TGCAGTGCTAGAGCCGGCATGAACACTGAAGCTTTCTTT CSARAGMNTEAFF
- TRBJ2-3 TRBV12-3/TRBV12-4 many TGTGCCAGCAGTGCTGGGGCAAATACGCAGTATTTT CASSAGANTQYF
TRBD2 TRBJ2-1 TRBV5-1 few TGCGCCAGCAGCTTCGGACATACGGGGGGGGGCAATGAGCAGTTCTTC CASSFGHTGGGNEQFF
- TRBJ1-2 TRBV5-6 - TGTGCCAGCAGCTACCCCGCCCCCCCAGGAGGCTACACCTTC CASSYPAPPGGYTF
- TRBJ2-1 TRBV5-5 few TGTGCCAGCAGCTTGGCCAGGGCTGAGAATGAGCAGTTCTTC CASSLARAENEQFF
- TRBJ2-5 TRBV20-1 many TGCAGTGCTAGGGACTTTCAAACGGAAAAGACCCAGTACTTC CSARDFQTEKTQYF
- TRBJ2-1 TRBV5-1 few TGCGCCAGCAGCTTGTCCCCCTCTACCAACAGTGAGCAGTTCTTC CASSLSPSTNSEQFF
- TRBJ1-3 TRBV28 - TGTGCCAGCAGGGCGAGCCTCGGTGGAAACACCATATATTTT CASRASLGGNTIYF
- TRBJ2-1 TRBV20-1 - TGCAGTGCTAGGGGCCCAGGGCGAGGGCTCAATGAGCAGTTCTTC CSARGPGRGLNEQFF
TRBD2 TRBJ2-1 TRBV5-1 - TGCGCCAGCAGCTCAGCGGGAGGGACCTACAATGAGCAGTTCTTC CASSSAGGTYNEQFF
TRBD2 TRBJ2-5 TRBV7-2 - TGTGCCAGCAGCTTAGAGAGCGGGAGCTTCGAGACCCAGTACTTC CASSLESGSFETQYF
- TRBJ2-3 TRBV20-1 many TGCAGTGCACTTAGGGGGGAGACGCAGTATTTT CSALRGETQYF
TRBD1 TRBJ2-1 TRBV4-1 few TGCGCCAGCAGCCAAGTCCGGGACAGTCCCTACAATGAGCAGTTCTTC CASSQVRDSPYNEQFF
TRBD1 TRBJ1-5 TRBV7-9 many TGTGCCAGCAGCGCCTTCGGACAGGGGAGCAATCAGCCCCAGCATTTT CASSAFGQGSNQPQHF
- TRBJ1-1 TRBV5-1 many TGCGCCAGCAGCTTGACTTTCGGGAGCATGAACACTGAAGCTTTCTTT CASSLTFGSMNTEAFF
- TRBJ1-4 TRBV12-3/TRBV12-4 many TGTGCCAGCGGCAACAGGGATAATAATGAAAAACTGTTTTTT CASGNRDNNEKLFF
TRBD1 TRBJ1-5 TRBV2 - TGTGCCAGCGGCTTTCGGACAGGAGGCAATCAGCCCCAGCATTTT CASGFRTGGNQPQHF
TRBD2 TRBJ2-5 TRBV24-1 - TGTGCCACCCCAAGCGGGGGGGAAGAGACCCAGTACTTC CATPSGGEETQYF
- TRBJ1-1 TRBV7-2 many TGTGCCAGCAGTTCGACTTGGGACACTGAAGCTTTCTTT CASSSTWDTEAFF
- TRBJ2-3 TRBV20-1 - TGCAGTGAGTCGCTGATCACAGATACGCAGTATTTT CSESLITDTQYF
- TRBJ1-1 TRBV7-9 few TGTGCCAGCAGCCACCCACTAGGAGTCGCAACTGAAGCTTTCTTT CASSHPLGVATEAFF
TRBD1 TRBJ2-6 TRBV10-3 few TGTGCCATCAGGGGGGACAGTTCGGGCTCTGGGGCCAACGTCCTGACTTTC CAIRGDSSGSGANVLTF
- TRBJ2-2 TRBV7-9 - TGTGCCAGCAGCTTCCCGCGGGGACACAAGAACACCGGGGAGCTGTTTTTT CASSFPRGHKNTGELFF
- TRBJ2-5 TRBV29-1 - TGCAGCGTTGGTGGGACCACGGGGACCCAGTACTTC CSVGGTTGTQYF
- TRBJ1-1 TRBV7-2 many TGTGCCAGCAGCTTTTTCTCGGACACCCCTCTCTTT CASSFFSDTPLF
- TRBJ1-5 TRBV6-1 - TGTGCCAGCAGTAGCCCCTCTAGCGGGGGGGCAAGAGATACGCAGCATTTT CASSSPSSGGARDTQHF
TRBD2 TRBJ2-1 TRBV5-1 few TGCGCCAGCAGCGTAATAGCGGGGGATCACAATGAGCAGTTCTTC CASSVIAGDHNEQFF
- TRBJ2-6 TRBV6-1 many TGTGCCAGCGCCTTTATAACAGCCTTTCGGGCCAACGTCCTGACTTTC CASAFITAFRANVLTF
- TRBJ2-7 TRBV3-1 - TGTGCCAGCAGCCACGGACAGAACTACGAGCAGTACTTC CASSHGQNYEQYF
- TRBJ2-7 TRBV6-1 - TGTGCCAGCAAGTCCGCCGGGTCCTCCTACGAGCAGTACTTC CASKSAGSSYEQYF
- TRBJ1-5 TRBV4-1 - TGCGCCAGCAGCCAAGCAGGGTTTCAGCCCCAGCATTTT CASSQAGFQPQHF
- TRBJ2-4 TRBV20-1 few TGCAGCGGGGCGGAAAAAAACATTCAGTACTTC CSGAEKNIQYF
TRBD1 TRBJ2-2 TRBV24-1 few TGTGCCACCAGTGACCAAGGACAGGGTACCACCGGGGAGCTGTTTTTT CATSDQGQGTTGELFF
- TRBJ2-3 TRBV15 many TGTGCCACCAGCAGAGATCAGGACAGAACAGATACGCAGTATTTT CATSRDQDRTDTQYF
- TRBJ1-5 TRBV10-3 - TGTGCCATCAGTGAGTCTTTGTCCAGCAATCAGCCCCAGCATTTT CAISESLSSNQPQHF
- TRBJ2-5 TRBV7-2 - TGTGCCAGCAGCTTAGCGCGCAGGAAGCACTTC CASSLARRKHF
- TRBJ1-2 TRBV7-2 - TGTGCCAGCAGCTTACGGCTAGGCTCAAACTATGGCTACACCTTC CASSLRLGSNYGYTF
TRBD1 TRBJ1-5 TRBV20-1 - TGCAGTGCTTCCCGACAGGGTGGCAATCAGCCCCAGCATTTT CSASRQGGNQPQHF
- TRBJ1-1 TRBV15 few TGTGCCACCAGCAGGGAGACAGCTTTGAACACTGAAGCTTTCTTT CATSRETALNTEAFF
- TRBJ1-5 TRBV28 - TGTGCCAGCAGTCGGGGAACGCGGAGGGGCAATCAGCCCCAGCATTTT CASSRGTRRGNQPQHF
- TRBJ2-1 TRBV3-1 - TGTGCCAGCAGCCCCCTCTACCGGCCACAGCAGTTCTTC CASSPLYRPQQFF
- TRBJ1-1 TRBV7-9 - TGTGCCAGCAGCTTAAGTTCGGGCACTGAAGCTTTCTTT CASSLSSGTEAFF
- TRBJ2-5 TRBV3-1 - TGTGCCAGCAGCCGAGCCCAAAAGACCCAGTACTTC CASSRAQKTQYF
TRBD2 TRBJ2-2 TRBV12-3/TRBV12-4 many TGTGCCAGCAGTTTGGTCGGGAGGGTTGGCGGGGAGCTGTTTTTT CASSLVGRVGGELFF
TRBD1 TRBJ2-5 TRBV5-1 - TGCGCCAGCAGCTTAACAGGGGGAAGGGAGGAGACCCAGTACTTC CASSLTGGREETQYF
- TRBJ2-4 TRBV12-3/TRBV12-4 few TGTGCCAGCAGTTTCGCCATGTCCCGAAACATTCAGTACTTC CASSFAMSRNIQYF
TRBD1 TRBJ1-5 TRBV12-3/TRBV12-4 many TGTGCCAGCAGGGGACAGGGGGGGAACAATCAGCCCCAGCATTTT CASRGQGGNNQPQHF